These 28 T cell receptor beta chains were all obtained from the same sample, sequenced in a study of T cells expressing NK-cell markers (TCRdb year 2020). Preparation of the library involved 5' RACE. Sequenced on an Illumina HiSeq 2000. After reprocessing by TCRdb, each CDR3 protein sequence is one entry, and no DNA is given. The sample's clone listing holds hundreds of thousands of distinct CDR3 sequences. 5.2% of the sample lies in the top ten. The specimen was blood T cells: a sorted CD56 or NKG2C T cell subset, CD4+ or CD8+ T cells, or bulk PBMC T cells (not recorded which). The receptor source for this set is a man aged 18-70 years in good health.

The CDR3 loop reads CASSGRNRDRNYNEQFF. The V and J genes are TRBV14 and TRBJ2-1; TCRdb's D gene call, TRBD1, goes unchecked for lack of DNA. CDR1 is SGHDN and CDR2 is FVKESK in the germline V gene. The CDR3 covers 17 residues.

The chain employs TRBV6-5 and TRBJ2-7; the TRBD1 assignment by TCRdb is unverifiable without DNA. CDR1 MNHEY and CDR2 SVGAGI come from the germline V gene. The CDR3 totals 16 residues. The CDR3 protein is CASSYSGVGGPYEQYF.

The rearrangement uses TRBV20-1 and TRBJ1-2; TCRdb reports TRBD1, a call that lacks DNA to check it against. This CDR3 contains 13 residues. Germline V gene lookup returns CDR1 DFQATT and CDR2 SNEGSKA (reference sequence). The chain's CDR3 is CSARAWGGRGYTF.

This rearrangement joins TRBV6-1 to TRBJ1-5. The CDR3 contains 15 residues. The germline V gene has CDR1 MNHNS and CDR2 SASEGT. This CDR3 is CASSEGAAMYQPQHF.

The rearrangement links TRBV29-1 to TRBJ2-1; TCRdb's D gene call, TRBD1, goes unchecked for lack of DNA. The CDR3 has 12 amino acids. Germline CDR1 reads SQVTM; CDR2 reads ANQGSEA. CDR3 protein: CSVESGLGEQFF.

The CDR3 spells CSARDLAQQYF. This chain connects TRBV20-1 to TRBJ2-7. Germline CDR1 and CDR2: DFQATT and SNEGSKA (reference sequence). The CDR3 runs to 11 residues.

V and J are TRBV5-1 and TRBJ1-4; TCRdb proposes TRBD1, but this gene call is untestable without DNA. The germline CDR1 and CDR2 sequences are SGHRS and YFSETQ. The CDR3 spans 15 residues. CDR3 sequence: CASSLGGVRLEKLFF. Full variable domain (rest looked up from reference TRBV5-1 and TRBJ1-4): KAGVTQTPRYLIKTRGQQVTLSCSPISGHRSVSWYQQTPGQGLQFLFEYFSETQRNKGNFPGRFSGRQFSNSRSEMNVSTLELGDSALYLCASSLGGVRLEKLFFGSGTQLSVL.

The rearrangement joins TRBV2 to TRBJ2-7; TCRdb designates TRBD1, a call that cannot be tested without DNA. The germline CDR1 and CDR2 sequences are SNHLY and FYNNEI. CDR3 size: 15 residues. The CDR3 protein is CASSAVSGGPYEQYF.

The chain joins TRBV20-1 to TRBJ2-1; TCRdb calls TRBD1, which cannot be checked without DNA. CDR3 length: 15 amino acids. Germline assignment: CDR1 DFQATT and CDR2 SNEGSKA (reference sequence). The CDR3 loop is CSASSGTGSYNEQFF.

V and J are TRBV20-1 and TRBJ2-7; TCRdb names TRBD1, which stays unverified in the absence of DNA. Germline V gene lookup returns CDR1 DFQATT and CDR2 SNEGSKA (reference sequence). CDR3 length: 13 residues. This CDR3 reads CSAVGTASYEQYF.

The J gene is TRBJ1-2, the V gene TRBV12-3 or TRBV12-4; TCRdb names TRBD1, which stays unverified in the absence of DNA. The CDR3 spans 14 residues. CDR3: CASSRDRGVDGYTF.

This chain connects TRBV30 to TRBJ1-2; TCRdb reports TRBD1, a call that lacks DNA to check it against. Germline loops: CDR1 GTSNPN, CDR2 SVGIG (reference sequence). The CDR3 consists of 13 residues. CDR3 residues: CAWSVSGNLGYTF. The complete variable domain, with remaining parts taken from reference TRBV30 and TRBJ1-2, reads SQTIHQWPATLVQPVGSPLSLECTVEGTSNPNLYWYRQAAGRGLQLLFYSVGIGQISSEVPQNLSASRPQDRQFILSSKKLLLSDSGFYLCAWSVSGNLGYTFGSGTRLTVV.

This chain uses TRBV20-1 with TRBJ1-2. Looked up from germline, CDR1 is DFQATT and CDR2 is SNEGSKA (reference sequence). The CDR3 length is 13 residues. The CDR3 loop is CSARRRGNYGYTF.

The V call is TRBV7-2, the J call TRBJ2-1; the TCRdb call, TRBD2, lacks DNA for checking. Germline loops: CDR1 SGHTA, CDR2 FQGNSA. There are 14 residues in the CDR3. The CDR3 loop reads CASSPPGPFNEQFF.

This sequence joins TRBV20-1 and TRBJ2-3; TCRdb lists TRBD1, though no DNA is available to test this call. The CDR3 totals 16 residues. In germline, CDR1 is DFQATT, CDR2 SNEGSKA (reference sequence). The CDR3 sequence is CSAGATVGGPGDTQYF.

The J gene is TRBJ2-3, the V gene TRBV5-1; TCRdb returns TRBD1, unconfirmable since there is no DNA. CDR3 length: 17 residues. Germline values: CDR1 SGHRS, CDR2 YFSETQ. CDR3 protein: CASSFAGRGTSTDTQYF.

The chain employs TRBV28 and TRBJ2-7; TCRdb proposes TRBD1, but this gene call is untestable without DNA. The CDR3 loop spans 13 amino acids. Per the germline V gene, CDR1 is MDHEN and CDR2 is SYDVKM. CDR3 region: CASKTGGYYEQYF.

The V call is TRBV6-1, the J call TRBJ2-7; the TCRdb D gene call, TRBD2, has no DNA to confirm it. This CDR3 comprises 16 residues. Germline-derived CDR1 and CDR2 are MNHNS and SASEGT. CDR3: CASTRLAGGNLYEQYF.

This sequence joins TRBV20-1 and TRBJ1-2. CDR1 DFQATT and CDR2 SNEGSKA come from the germline V gene (reference sequence). The CDR3 spans 15 residues. This CDR3 reads CSANGPRLTGYGYTF.

This sequence joins TRBV25-1 and TRBJ2-2. This CDR3 comprises 14 residues. In germline, CDR1 is MGHDK, CDR2 SYGVNS. CDR3 region: CASSTEFNTGELFF.

The rearrangement links TRBV7-9 to TRBJ2-5; as DNA is missing, the TRBD1 call by TCRdb cannot be tested. CDR1 and CDR2 (germline): SEHNR, FQNEAQ (reference sequence). The CDR3 is 14 residues long. The CDR3 is CASTGLQGQETQYF.

The chain uses TRBV7-9 and TRBJ2-5; lacking DNA, the TRBD2 call made by TCRdb goes unchecked. Germline V gene data show CDR1 as SEHNR and CDR2 as FQNEAQ (reference sequence). This CDR3 has 13 residues. CDR3 region: CASSPVAGVTQYF.

The J gene is TRBJ2-7, the V gene TRBV5-6; TCRdb reports TRBD1, a call that lacks DNA to check it against. CDR1 and CDR2 (germline): SGHDT, YYEEEE. The CDR3 extends over 15 amino acids. CDR3 region: CASSYYDRATYEQYF.

The chain couples TRBV5-1 to TRBJ2-7; TCRdb reports TRBD1, a call that lacks DNA to check it against. CDR3 length equals 15 residues. Germline V CDR1 and CDR2: SGHRS, YFSETQ. CDR3 region: CASSPRGGDAYEQYF.

V usage is TRBV12-3 or TRBV12-4 and J usage is TRBJ1-5; TCRdb lists TRBD1, though no DNA is available to test this call. CDR3 length equals 15 residues. The CDR3 sequence is CASRRGTGANQPQHF.

The chain combines TRBV18 with TRBJ1-5. Germline lookup yields CDR1 KGHSH and CDR2 LQKENI. This CDR3 comprises 15 residues. CDR3 residues: CASSPQGYSNQPQHF.

The CDR3 spells CASRFIEHLYF. V and J are TRBV7-2 and TRBJ2-4. This CDR3 is 11 amino acids long. The germline V gene encodes CDR1 SGHTA and CDR2 FQGNSA.

The V and J genes are TRBV6-6 and TRBJ2-5. CDR1 and CDR2 (germline): MNHNY, SVGAGI (reference sequence). CDR3 length: 13 amino acids. The CDR3 loop reads CASRRHPKETQYF.